The 7 T cell receptor beta chains below come from one sample, sequenced in a study of blood T cells in healthy people across ages. Then a second PCR, running roughly 7 to 11 cycles, was carried out with a sample-barcoded 5' primer and a J-beta primer mix. Each CDR3 protein is one row after TCRdb ran MiXCR on the 5' RACE reads. The sample comprises about 780,000 distinct CDR3 sequences, roughly 26% of which are singletons, and under 3% rests with the top ten. These same records also appear under a second study, on T cells of mothers and their children.

Sequencing was carried out using blood. The receptors were gathered from a boy between 5 and 17 years old in good health.

The chain is built from TRBV5-1 and TRBJ2-7; 9 nucleotides agree with TRBD2. V lost 4 bases to trimming and J lost 3 bases; unmatched junction nucleotides: 11. Germline values: CDR1 SGHRS, CDR2 YFSETQ. The CDR3 has 16 amino acids. Written as DNA, the CDR3 is TGCGCCAGCAGCCCGGTAGCGGGGGTGATCGGCTACGAGCAGTACTTC. This sequence encodes CASSPVAGVIGYEQYF.

The sample holds a few counts of this clonotype. The rearrangement uses TRBV6-1 and TRBJ1-4; D is unresolved. Germline values: CDR1 MNHNS, CDR2 SASEGT. The V and J ends lost 6 bases and 5 bases respectively, with 10 bases between them. The CDR3 consists of 13 residues. The CDR3, as DNA: TGTGCCAGCAGACAGAGCCTAAATGAAAAACTGTTTTTT. Residues: CASRQSLNEKLFF.

This clonotype was recorded a few times. V gene TRBV2 combines with J gene TRBJ2-5; D uncertain. V was clipped by 7 bases and J by 0 bases, with 6 bases between them. Germline V lookup: CDR1 SNHLY, CDR2 FYNNEI. CDR3 length: 12 amino acids. The CDR3 protein is CASNNYQETQYF. In nucleotides, the CDR3 is TGTGCCAGCAACAACTACCAAGAGACCCAGTACTTC.

The genes are TRBV9 and TRBJ2-3; 14 bases line up with TRBD2. The ends lost 4 bases at V and 3 bases at J; junction bases unmatched: 10. Germline CDR1 and CDR2: SGDLS and YYNGEE. CDR3 size: 18 residues. CDR3 protein: CASSTFPGLAGETDTQYF. The CDR3 bases are TGTGCCAGCAGCACCTTTCCGGGACTAGCGGGGGAGACAGATACGCAGTATTTT.

This clonotype was seen only a few times. V is TRBV3-1 and J is TRBJ2-3; 9 bases are shared with TRBD2. Per the germline V gene, CDR1 is LGHDT and CDR2 is YNNKEL (reference sequence). Losses at the gene ends were 5 bases for V and 6 bases for J; bases not matched to a gene: 15. The CDR3 is made up of 17 amino acids. The CDR3 nucleotides read TGTGCCAGCAGCGCAACCGGGACTAGCAACGCCCTGGATACGCAGTATTTT. Translated: CASSATGTSNALDTQYF.

This clonotype has only a few counts. The chain recombines TRBV7-2 with TRBJ2-5; no reliable D call. TRBJ2-7 matches the DNA end more closely, so the J call is doubtful. The CDR3 sequence is 15 residues long. Germline V gives CDR1 SGHTA, CDR2 FQGNSA. CDR3 coding DNA: TGTGCCAGCAGCTTCAGACTGGGGTCTTCCTACGAGCAGTACTTC. Amino acids: CASSFRLGSSYEQYF.

This clonotype came up a few times. It is unclear where the CDR3 begins or ends on the DNA, so no DNA is shown, and the CDR3 is as TCRdb lists it. The CDR3 here is CATSRDLGGTGELFFGEGYTF. The chain uses TRBV15 and TRBJ1-2; the table's D gene call, TRBD1, was not cross checked with the DNA. The CDR3 totals 21 residues, both ends included. CDR1 LNHNV and CDR2 YYDKDF come from the germline V gene (reference sequence).